These 16 T cell receptor beta chains were sequenced from one sample in a study of blood T cell repertoires in COVID-19. Only in-frame clones appear in the TCRdb table, and some are missing; sequencing was by immunoSEQ multiplex PCR. The repertoire holds approximately 530,000 clones, 70% to 90% seen once, with roughly 7.4% in the top ten. The sequencing sample was made of peripheral blood. The receptors originated from a woman between 50 and 59 years old with COVID-19, enrolled during active disease.

V and J are TRBV5-1 and TRBJ2-1; unclear D gene. The CDR3 spans 12 residues. Germline lookup yields CDR1 SGHRS and CDR2 YFSETQ. V was trimmed by 2 bases and J by 12 bases, leaving 12 bases between them. As DNA, the CDR3 is TGCGCCAGCAGCTTACGCGATTTTCCGCAGTTCTTC. It encodes CASSLRDFPQFF.

The rearrangement joins TRBV12-5 to TRBJ1-1; D remains unclear. Trimming shortened V by 1 base and J by 5 bases, and 8 bases separated the two germline ends. CDR3 length equals 13 residues. The V gene's germline CDR1 is LGHNT and CDR2 FRNRAP. CDR3 in amino acids: CASGLGTGTEAFF. CDR3 sequence (DNA): TGTGCTAGTGGTTTGGGGACGGGGACTGAAGCTTTCTTT.

The sample holds one count of this clone. V usage is TRBV20-1 and J usage is TRBJ2-1, with 15 bases identical to TRBD2. This CDR3 has 17 amino acids. With 3 bases clipped from V and 2 bases from J, the junction kept 5 bases outside the gene matches. Germline-derived CDR1 and CDR2 are DFQATT and SNEGSKA (reference sequence). The CDR3 nucleotides are TGCAGTGCTAGTAAGGGACTAGCGGGGGGAGCCTACAATGAGCAGTTCTTC. This encodes CSASKGLAGGAYNEQFF.

This clone was detected only once. The rearrangement uses TRBV5-1 and TRBJ2-7; 11 nucleotides line up with TRBD1. From germline, CDR1 is SGHRS and CDR2 YFSETQ. Trimming took 0 bases from V and 5 from J; bases not matched to a gene: 7. This CDR3 has 16 amino acids. The DNA of the CDR3 is TGCGCCAGCAGCTTGGGCGGGACAGGGGGGCGGAACGAGCAGTACTTC. Protein product: CASSLGGTGGRNEQYF.

The chain recombines TRBV5-3 with TRBJ2-7, with D unresolved. TRBV5-3 is an ORF; its function is uncertain. V was trimmed by 4 bases and J by 3 bases, leaving 17 bases between them. CDR3 length equals 15 residues. CDR3 nucleotides: TGTGCCAGAAGCCAAACAGTCTGGCACGTCTACGAGCAGTACTTC. It yields the protein CARSQTVWHVYEQYF.

The chain carries TRBV4-1 and TRBJ1-1; weak D call: TRBD1 (6 bases). The CDR3 runs to 15 residues. Between the trimmed V and J ends, which lost 2 bases and 0 bases, there was a span of 10 bases. Germline CDR1 reads MGHRA; CDR2 reads YSYEKL. This chain's CDR3 is CASSQPDRLNTEAFF. As DNA, the CDR3 is TGCGCCAGCAGCCAACCTGACAGGCTGAACACTGAAGCTTTCTTT.

This chain links TRBV29-1 with TRBJ1-2; 11 bases map to TRBD1. This CDR3 is 14 amino acids long. J lost 4 bases, V lost 6 bases, and 7 bases had no gene match. Germline V CDR1 and CDR2: SQVTM, ANQGSEA. CDR3 DNA: TGCAGCGTCAACCGGGACAGGGGGTTCTATGGCTACACCTTC. Its translation is CSVNRDRGFYGYTF.

J is TRBJ2-1 and V is TRBV6-2 or TRBV6-3; D is uncertain. The germline V gene has CDR1 MNHEY and CDR2 SVGEGT. The length of the CDR3 is 14 residues. V dropped 2 bases and J dropped 5 bases, with 10 bases sitting between them. The CDR3 DNA reads TGTGCCAGCAGTTACCGGGTTTGGGACAATGAGCAGTTCTTC. Translated, it gives CASSYRVWDNEQFF.

This clone showed up just once. The V call is TRBV5-1, the J call TRBJ2-1; 9 nucleotides agree with TRBD1. Germline V gives CDR1 SGHRS, CDR2 YFSETQ. The CDR3 totals 14 residues. The V segment lost 6 bases and the J segment 6 bases; nucleotides outside the gene matches: 7. The CDR3 is CASTTGGRINEQFF. CDR3 DNA: TGCGCCAGCACGACAGGGGGTCGGATCAATGAGCAGTTCTTC.

The chain uses TRBV13 and TRBJ2-1; D is perhaps TRBD2 (5 bases). Germline lookup yields CDR1 PRHDT and CDR2 FYEKMQ (reference sequence). The CDR3 length is 16 residues. V lost 5 bases and J lost 4, with 18 bases in between. This CDR3 is CASSREGLAGYNEQFF. The DNA for the CDR3 is TGTGCCAGCAGCCGAGAAGGGTTGGCGGGTTACAATGAGCAGTTCTTC.

V gene TRBV6-5 combines with J gene TRBJ2-7; TRBD2 agrees at 8 bases. Germline CDR1 MNHEY, CDR2 SVGAGI. J gave up 2 bases and V 2 bases, and 2 bases lay outside the gene matches. The CDR3 length is 14 residues. The CDR3 bases are TGTGCCAGCAGTTACGCCGGGGGGGCCTACGAGCAGTACTTC. Its protein is CASSYAGGAYEQYF.

V gene TRBV10-1 combines with J gene TRBJ1-2; TRBD1 aligns across 7 bases. The CDR3 spans 13 residues. The V and J ends lost 6 bases and 8 bases, in that order; junction bases with no gene match: 9. The V gene's germline CDR1 is WNHNN and CDR2 SYGVQD (reference sequence). CDR3 protein: CASSLSGGEGYTF. The CDR3 nucleotides read TGCGCCAGCAGCCTCTCAGGGGGAGAGGGCTACACCTTC.

The chain links TRBV25-1 to TRBJ1-2; weak D call: TRBD1 (5 bases). The germline V gene encodes CDR1 MGHDK and CDR2 SYGVNS. V lost 7 bases and J 4 bases, leaving 10 bases between the germline ends. This CDR3 is built from 12 residues. In nucleotides, the CDR3 is TGTGCCAGCACAGCGGGGGGCTATGGCTACACCTTC. Translated, it gives CASTAGGYGYTF.

The chain couples TRBV6-1 to TRBJ1-1; D unclear. The germline V gene encodes CDR1 MNHNS and CDR2 SASEGT. This CDR3 has 15 residues. V dropped 2 bases and J dropped 1 base, with 11 bases sitting between them. CDR3 region: CASSEHTAGNTEAFF. For the CDR3, the DNA is TGTGCCAGCAGTGAACACACGGCGGGGAACACTGAAGCTTTCTTT.

The chain carries TRBV19 and TRBJ1-1; tentatively, D is TRBD1 (5 bases). Trimming stripped 6 bases from V and 3 bases from J, with 14 bases between. The CDR3 extends over 14 amino acids. Germline values: CDR1 LNHDA, CDR2 SQIVND (reference sequence). This CDR3 reads CASSGGVRYTEAFF. The CDR3 DNA reads as TGTGCCAGTAGCGGGGGTGTGCGGTACACTGAAGCTTTCTTT. Using reference TRBV19 and TRBJ1-1 for the parts outside the CDR3, the full variable domain is DGGITQSPKYLFRKEGQNVTLSCEQNLNHDAMYWYRQDPGQGLRLIYYSQIVNDFQKGDIAEGYSVSREKKESFPLTVTSAQKNPTAFYLCASSGGVRYTEAFFGQGTRLTVV.

This clone was picked up a small number of times. The chain recombines TRBV7-9 with TRBJ1-1; the D gene is possibly TRBD1 (6 bases). V gave up 5 bases and J gave up 11 bases, with 15 bases separating them. The CDR3 has 12 amino acids. Germline V gene lookup returns CDR1 SEHNR and CDR2 FQNEAQ (reference sequence). The CDR3 nucleotides read TGTGCCAGCAGCCCGCAGGTTGGGGGCGCTTTCTTT. Translated: CASSPQVGGAFF.